This is a list of T cell receptor beta chains from one sample in a study of T-cell reconstitution after alpha-beta-depleted transplantation in children. TCRdb re-called the PCR reads with MiXCR, one entry per CDR3 protein. The sample shows a few hundred thousand distinct CDR3 sequences, 27% of them seen only once. The sequencing used PBMCs, collected before TCRalphabeta/CD19-depleted stem cell transplant. The source is a boy in the first two years of life with Wiskott-Aldrich syndrome, due to receive a stem cell transplant. Both conserved end residues are part of each CDR3. Part of the rows lack a size; the others show once, few, many or a class for expanded clones.

abundance: NA
v_gene: TRBV5-1
CDR3aa: CASSLDSSNTEAFF

abundance: NA
v_gene: TRBV5-1
CDR3aa: CASSRTRDRNPHEQYF

abundance: few
v_gene: TRBV2
CDR3aa: CASSETGPSSGNTIYF

abundance: NA
v_gene: TRBV12-3/TRBV12-4
CDR3aa: CASSPPPKGGVYGYTF

abundance: few
v_gene: TRBV12-3/TRBV12-4
CDR3aa: CASTPSANVLTF

abundance: few
v_gene: TRBV10-3
CDR3aa: CAISVSREGEQFF

abundance: NA
v_gene: TRBV20-1
CDR3aa: CSATTRNGQGGNTIYF

abundance: NA
v_gene: TRBV5-1
CDR3aa: CASSLAGQGPISEQYF

abundance: NA
v_gene: TRBV5-5
CDR3aa: CASSARGMNTEAFF

abundance: NA
v_gene: TRBV29-1
CDR3aa: CSVYQGRGYTF

abundance: NA
v_gene: TRBV20-1
CDR3aa: CSAKSLGQGLPFSYEQYF

abundance: few
v_gene: TRBV7-8
CDR3aa: CASSSGLAGKETQYF

abundance: NA
v_gene: TRBV5-1
CDR3aa: CASSLNPSAQETQYF

abundance: NA
v_gene: TRBV12-3/TRBV12-4
CDR3aa: CASSLAGVGDEQYF

abundance: NA
v_gene: TRBV10-3
CDR3aa: CAISHTTPGQGALEQFF

abundance: few
v_gene: TRBV20-1
CDR3aa: CSARDWGGDEQYF

abundance: NA
v_gene: TRBV24-1
CDR3aa: CATSESTGNGYTF

abundance: NA
v_gene: TRBV28
CDR3aa: CASSFRGRAVEQYF

abundance: NA
v_gene: TRBV5-1
CDR3aa: CASSLGQVILRETQYF

abundance: few
v_gene: TRBV7-9
CDR3aa: CASSLGGVVREQYF

abundance: few
v_gene: TRBV7-9
CDR3aa: CASSLPIFYEGARGYTF

abundance: many
v_gene: TRBV28
CDR3aa: CASSPRTPYNEQFF

abundance: NA
v_gene: TRBV10-3
CDR3aa: CATGTGTDTQYF

abundance: NA
v_gene: TRBV6-5
CDR3aa: CASSFRVATTSNQPQHF

abundance: NA
v_gene: TRBV5-1
CDR3aa: CASSLGASANNEQFF

abundance: NA
v_gene: TRBV5-1
CDR3aa: CASSNPGLYEQYF

abundance: once
v_gene: TRBV12-3/TRBV12-4
CDR3aa: CASSLRTPASYEQYF